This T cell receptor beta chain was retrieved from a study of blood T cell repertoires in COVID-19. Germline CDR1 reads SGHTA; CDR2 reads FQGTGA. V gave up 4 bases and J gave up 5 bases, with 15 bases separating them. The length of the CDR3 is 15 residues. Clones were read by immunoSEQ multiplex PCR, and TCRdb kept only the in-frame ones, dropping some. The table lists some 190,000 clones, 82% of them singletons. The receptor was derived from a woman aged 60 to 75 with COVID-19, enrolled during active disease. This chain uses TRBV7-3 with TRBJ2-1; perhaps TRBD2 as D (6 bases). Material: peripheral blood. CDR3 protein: CASSSRGRIDNEQFF. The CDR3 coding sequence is TGTGCCAGCAGCTCCCGAGGGAGGATAGACAATGAGCAGTTCTTC.